The next 30 T cell receptor beta chains were all read from a single sample in a study of blood T cell repertoires in COVID-19. Here immunoSEQ multiplex PCR was the method, and the copy in TCRdb shows in-frame clones only, minus some. The sample includes roughly 160,000 clones, around 90% seen only once; the top ten take around 0.6%. The source material was peripheral blood. Receptor source: a man aged 55 to 70 with COVID-19, enrolled during active disease.

The chain couples TRBV14 to TRBJ1-1; no clear D. There are 13 residues in the CDR3. Between the trimmed V and J ends, which lost 4 bases and 1 base, there was a span of 7 bases. Germline CDR1 SGHDN, CDR2 FVKESK. The CDR3 loop reads CASSRNRNTEAFF. The CDR3 DNA sequence: TGTGCCAGCAGCCGCAACAGGAACACTGAAGCTTTCTTT. The full variable domain, with the rest looked up from reference TRBV14 and TRBJ1-1, is EAGVTQFPSHSVIEKGQTVTLRCDPISGHDNLYWYRRVMGKEIKFLLHFVKESKQDESGMPNNRFLAERTGGTYSTLKVQPAELEDSGVYFCASSRNRNTEAFFGQGTRLTVV.

This chain links TRBV6-2 or TRBV6-3 with TRBJ2-3; TRBD2 matches at 8 bases. The germline V gene encodes CDR1 MNHEY and CDR2 SVGEGT. With V trimmed by 2 bases and J by 2 bases, 6 bases remained unmatched. There are 16 residues in the CDR3. CDR3 in DNA: TGTGCCAGCAGTTACGAAGGACTAGCCTACACAGATACGCAGTATTTT. It specifies CASSYEGLAYTDTQYF.

CDR3 in DNA: TGTGCCACCTCTCTCGGACAGAACACTGAAGCTTTCTTT. This encodes CATSLGQNTEAFF. The chain recombines TRBV7-2 with TRBJ1-1, with D possibly being TRBD1 (5 bases). CDR1 and CDR2 from the germline V gene are SGHTA and FQGNSA. V was pared by 10 bases and J by 1 base, with 13 bases between. CDR3 size: 13 residues.

This chain connects TRBV12-3 or TRBV12-4 to TRBJ2-5; a possible D gene is TRBD1 (6 bases). This CDR3 has 13 amino acids. V was trimmed by 7 bases and J by 5 bases, leaving 14 bases between them. CDR3 amino acids: CASTTGLAETQYF. Written as DNA, the CDR3 is TGTGCCAGCACCACAGGGCTCGCGGAGACCCAGTACTTC.

The chain recombines TRBV14 with TRBJ1-1; D gene ambiguous. Germline lookup yields CDR1 SGHDN and CDR2 FVKESK. The CDR3 has 14 amino acids. The V end was cut by 0 bases, the J end by 6 bases, with 11 bases between. CDR3 bases: TGTGCCAGCAGCCAAGAATTCGGCGGGGCTGAAGCTTTCTTT. Its protein is CASSQEFGGAEAFF.

The chain recombines TRBV4-3 with TRBJ2-1; 11 bases match TRBD2. The V segment lost 0 bases and the J segment 6 bases; nucleotides outside the gene matches: 7. This CDR3 comprises 17 residues. Germline CDR1 reads LGHNA; CDR2 reads YSLEER. CDR3 sequence reads: CASSQDLLAGGLNEQFF. Written as DNA, the CDR3 is TGCGCCAGCAGCCAAGATCTCCTAGCGGGGGGCCTCAATGAGCAGTTCTTC.

This clone was detected once. V is TRBV19 and J is TRBJ1-1; D not certain. V was pared by 8 bases and J by 0 bases, with 16 bases between. This CDR3 contains 15 residues. The germline V gene has CDR1 LNHDA and CDR2 SQIVND (reference sequence). The CDR3 is CASLKRETMNTEAFF. CDR3 nucleotides: TGTGCCAGTTTGAAAAGAGAAACCATGAACACTGAAGCTTTCTTT. Supplemented by reference TRBV19 and TRBJ1-1, the full variable domain reads DGGITQSPKYLFRKEGQNVTLSCEQNLNHDAMYWYRQDPGQGLRLIYYSQIVNDFQKGDIAEGYSVSREKKESFPLTVTSAQKNPTAFYLCASLKRETMNTEAFFGQGTRLTVV.

A few counts support this clone. The V and J genes are TRBV7-3 and TRBJ1-5; D remains ambiguous. V lost 5 bases and J lost 7, with 15 bases in between. Germline V gives CDR1 SGHTA, CDR2 FQGTGA. The CDR3 runs to 14 residues. CDR3 region: CASSPSGGLQPQHF. The DNA for the CDR3 is TGTGCCAGCAGCCCCAGCGGAGGGTTACAGCCCCAGCATTTT.

The rearrangement uses TRBV27 and TRBJ2-5, with D perhaps matching TRBD1 (6 bases). Germline V gives CDR1 MNHEY, CDR2 SMNVEV (reference sequence). V gave up 5 bases and J gave up 5 bases, with 27 bases separating them. This CDR3 contains 18 residues. The CDR3 loop reads CASSKAAPTGWVIETQYF. In nucleotides, the CDR3 is TGTGCCAGCAGTAAGGCAGCCCCCACAGGGTGGGTGATTGAGACCCAGTACTTC.

The rearrangement uses TRBV9 and TRBJ2-3; 8 bases fit TRBD2. The ends lost 5 bases at V and 4 bases at J; junction bases unmatched: 6. CDR3 size: 14 residues. The germline CDR1 and CDR2 sequences are SGDLS and YYNGEE. The DNA of the CDR3 is TGTGCCAGCAGACGGGGGGGTTCGGCAGATACGCAGTATTTT. It is translated as CASRRGGSADTQYF.

This chain connects TRBV10-3 to TRBJ1-2; 7 nucleotides match TRBD1. This CDR3 has 14 amino acids. Germline CDR1 and CDR2: ENHRY and SYGVKD. Trimming at V came to 3 bases and at J to 2 bases, leaving 3 bases not matched to a gene. The CDR3 loop reads CAISEGQDNYGYTF. As DNA, the CDR3 is TGTGCCATCAGTGAAGGACAGGACAACTATGGCTACACCTTC.

The chain recombines TRBV18 with TRBJ1-4, with D maybe TRBD1 (6 bases). The germline gives CDR1 KGHSH, CDR2 LQKENI. V was trimmed by 6 bases and J by 4 bases, leaving 15 bases between them. The CDR3 consists of 15 residues. CDR3 region: CASSRRRTDNEKLFF. The CDR3 bases are TGTGCCAGCTCCCGACGTAGGACAGATAATGAAAAACTGTTTTTT.

The chain has TRBV7-8 and TRBJ2-7; 8 bases agree with TRBD1. Germline V lookup: CDR1 SGHVS, CDR2 FQNEAQ. The CDR3 is 14 residues long. Unmatched junction bases numbered 1, after V lost 2 bases and J lost 1 base. Written as DNA, the CDR3 is TGTGCCAGCAGCTTAAGGACAGGGTCCTACGAGCAGTACTTC. Its translation: CASSLRTGSYEQYF.

This clone was observed a single time. The chain carries TRBV11-2 and TRBJ1-1; 12 bases agree with TRBD1. Germline V lookup: CDR1 SGHAT, CDR2 FQNNGV. This CDR3 is 15 amino acids long. Germline trimming cut 5 bases from V and 5 bases from J; bases unmatched to any gene: 6. CDR3 region: CASSRGDRGRTEAFF. DNA for the CDR3: TGTGCCAGCAGCCGTGGGGACAGGGGGCGAACTGAAGCTTTCTTT.

This clone was detected only once. The chain couples TRBV30 to TRBJ1-5; maybe TRBD1 (5 bases). V was cut by 0 bases and J by 2 bases, with 11 bases left in between. The CDR3 spans 15 residues. Germline V gives CDR1 GTSNPN, CDR2 SVGIG (reference sequence). The CDR3 DNA reads TGTGCCTGGAGTGTGAGGGGAGGCGGCAATCAGCCCCAGCATTTT. It specifies CAWSVRGGGNQPQHF.

The V gene is TRBV6-6, the J gene TRBJ2-1, with TRBD1 matching over 9 bases. CDR3 length: 14 amino acids. V lost 5 bases and J lost 6; bases outside the gene matches: 5. CDR1 and CDR2 (germline): MNHNY, SVGAGI (reference sequence). The CDR3 here is CASSTGTGFNEQFF. CDR3 coding DNA: TGTGCCAGCAGTACCGGGACAGGGTTCAATGAGCAGTTCTTC.

The gene calls are TRBV30 and TRBJ1-1; D is uncertain. CDR3 length equals 17 residues. Trimming cost V 2 bases and J 9 bases, with 28 bases left between them. Germline CDR1 reads GTSNPN; CDR2 reads SVGIG (reference sequence). In DNA, the CDR3 is TGTGCCTGGAGTCCACCATTCGAGGGAAGGATCGCGATGAAAGCTTTCTTT. Its protein is CAWSPPFEGRIAMKAFF.

V gene TRBV12-5 combines with J gene TRBJ2-3; 9 bases align to TRBD2. The CDR3 has 15 amino acids. Trimming at V came to 7 bases and at J to 4 bases, leaving 9 bases not matched to a gene. Germline V gene sequence: CDR1 LGHNT, CDR2 FRNRAP. Here the CDR3 DNA reads TGTGCTAGTGACCTAGCGGGAAGAGTATCAGATACGCAGTATTTT. Protein product: CASDLAGRVSDTQYF.

With regard to this clone: Mismatch with germline at one junction end may stem from a read error. The chain is built from TRBV7-7 and TRBJ2-2, with 8 bases fitting TRBD1. Per the germline V gene, CDR1 is SSHAT and CDR2 is FNYEAQ (reference sequence). The CDR3 is 16 residues long. The DNA of the CDR3 is TGTGCTAGCAGTCAACAGGGGGTGGATATCACCGGGGAGCTGTTTTTT. It encodes CASSQQGVDITGELFF.

This clone was detected a few times. The rearrangement links TRBV6-5 to TRBJ1-5, with D unclear. Germline CDR1 and CDR2: MNHEY and SVGAGI. The CDR3 runs to 13 residues. Trimming removed 6 bases from V and 8 bases from J, with 14 bases in between. CDR3 in amino acids: CASSMDASKPQHF. The CDR3 DNA reads TGTGCCAGCAGCATGGATGCTAGCAAGCCCCAGCATTTT.

V and J are TRBV10-1 and TRBJ1-2, with D unresolved. The V gene lost 4 bases and the J gene lost 6 bases, with 18 bases spanning the gap. The CDR3 extends over 15 amino acids. Germline CDR1 is WNHNN and CDR2 is SYGVQD (reference sequence). The DNA for the CDR3 is TGCGCCAGCAGTGGAACTTGGGCCGATGTAAATGGCTACACCTTC. Amino acids: CASSGTWADVNGYTF.

The CDR3 protein is CASSLDRSYGYTF. The CDR3 DNA reads TGTGCCAGCAGCTTGGACAGAAGTTATGGCTACACCTTC. The chain combines TRBV7-8 with TRBJ1-2, with D perhaps TRBD1 (6 bases). Germline lookup yields CDR1 SGHVS and CDR2 FQNEAQ. This CDR3 has 13 residues. V lost 3 bases and J 5 bases, leaving 10 bases between the germline ends.

In this sample, this clone turned up a few times. This sequence joins TRBV30 and TRBJ1-3; possible D gene TRBD1, 5 bases. This CDR3 is built from 17 residues. Trimming removed 0 bases at V and 0 bases at J, with 15 bases between. Germline V gives CDR1 GTSNPN, CDR2 SVGIG (reference sequence). The CDR3 coding sequence is TGTGCCTGGAGTGTACTGGGGCATACCAACTCTGGAAACACCATATATTTT. Translation: CAWSVLGHTNSGNTIYF. Full variable domain (rest looked up from reference TRBV30 and TRBJ1-3): SQTIHQWPATLVQPVGSPLSLECTVEGTSNPNLYWYRQAAGRGLQLLFYSVGIGQISSEVPQNLSASRPQDRQFILSSKKLLLSDSGFYLCAWSVLGHTNSGNTIYFGEGSWLTVV.

The V and J genes are TRBV6-6 and TRBJ1-2, with 10 bases identical to TRBD1. V lost 7 bases and J lost 4; bases outside the gene matches: 9. The CDR3 loop spans 15 amino acids. Germline V gene data show CDR1 as MNHNY and CDR2 as SVGAGI (reference sequence). This CDR3 reads CASKGQGGLSYGYTF. The CDR3 DNA reads as TGTGCCAGCAAAGGACAGGGGGGTTTGAGCTATGGCTACACCTTC.

This sequence joins TRBV2 and TRBJ1-5, with D tentatively TRBD1 (5 bases). The V gene lost 8 bases and the J gene lost 6 bases, with 14 bases spanning the gap. CDR1 is SNHLY and CDR2 is FYNNEI in the germline V gene. The CDR3 is 13 amino acids. The CDR3 DNA follows: TGTGCCAGCCAGTGGGGGGACGGTCAGCCCCAGCATTTT. Translating gives CASQWGDGQPQHF.

The CDR3 protein is CASSYRGGANVLTF. The DNA for the CDR3 is TGTGCCAGCAGCTACAGGGGTGGGGCCAACGTCCTGACTTTC. The chain employs TRBV7-2 and TRBJ2-6, with 7 bases matching TRBD1. CDR3 length: 14 amino acids. Trimming at V came to 4 bases and at J to 3 bases, leaving 0 bases not matched to a gene. The germline CDR1 and CDR2 sequences are SGHTA and FQGNSA.

This rearrangement joins TRBV18 to TRBJ1-5; possibly TRBD1 for D (5 bases). This CDR3 comprises 14 residues. The V end was cut by 2 bases, the J end by 3 bases, with 8 bases between. The germline V gene encodes CDR1 KGHSH and CDR2 LQKENI. This CDR3 is CASSPDSHNQPQHF. CDR3 in DNA: TGTGCCAGCTCACCAGACAGCCACAATCAGCCCCAGCATTTT.

The V gene is TRBV3-1 (or the pseudogene TRBV3-2), the J gene TRBJ1-1; TRBD1 matches at 7 bases. The germline V gene encodes CDR1 LGHDT and CDR2 YNNKEL (reference sequence). The CDR3 consists of 13 residues. The ends lost 7 bases at V and 4 bases at J; junction bases unmatched: 6. The chain's CDR3 is CASTQTGFTEAFF. CDR3 nucleotide sequence: TGTGCCAGCACCCAGACAGGGTTCACTGAAGCTTTCTTT.

This clone was picked up a small number of times. The chain recombines TRBV7-2 with TRBJ1-5; TRBD1 matches 8 bases. The CDR3 length is 16 residues. Unmatched junction bases numbered 8, after V lost 5 bases and J lost 2 bases. Germline V gene data show CDR1 as SGHTA and CDR2 as FQGNSA. This CDR3 reads CASSTRQGSGNQPQHF. CDR3 DNA sequence: TGTGCCAGCAGCACTCGACAGGGGTCGGGCAATCAGCCCCAGCATTTT.

The J gene is TRBJ1-2, the V gene TRBV5-4, with 7 bases identical to TRBD1. The germline gives CDR1 SGHNT, CDR2 YYREEE (reference sequence). J lost 6 bases, V lost 4 bases, and 15 bases had no gene match. The CDR3 runs to 16 residues. CDR3 nucleotide sequence: TGTGCCAGCAGCCGAGGGGGCGCAGCCGGAATGGATGGCTACACCTTC. It encodes CASSRGGAAGMDGYTF. Full variable domain (remainder filled in from reference TRBV5-4 and TRBJ1-2): ETGVTQSPTHLIKTRGQQVTLRCSSQSGHNTVSWYQQALGQGPQFIFQYYREEENGRGNFPPRFSGLQFPNYSSELNVNALELDDSALYLCASSRGGAAGMDGYTFGSGTRLTVV.